The 6 T cell receptor beta chains below come from one sample, sequenced in a study of OX40 agonist ivuxolimab in advanced cancers. The table came from immunoSEQ multiplex PCR; TCRdb's copy has only in-frame clones and leaves some out. Of over 100,000 clones in the sample, about 93% are singletons; the top ten hold about 0.14%. Material: CD4+ or CD8+ T cells sorted from blood, obtained in a trial of the OX40 agonist ivuxolimab. These receptors were taken from an adult with an advanced solid tumor such as melanoma, head and neck, liver or kidney cancer.

The chain couples TRBV28 to TRBJ1-3; D uncertain. The germline V gene encodes CDR1 MDHEN and CDR2 SYDVKM. V was trimmed by 9 bases and J by 4 bases, leaving 10 bases between them. The CDR3 loop spans 12 amino acids. CDR3 in amino acids: CASLEGGNTIYF. CDR3 sequence (DNA): TGTGCCAGTCTAGAGGGCGGAAACACCATATATTTT.

The rearrangement links TRBV19 to TRBJ2-7; D might be TRBD1 (5 bases). The CDR3 runs to 16 residues. The V end lost 1 base, the J end lost 0 bases, and 13 bases lay between the germline ends. Germline CDR1 reads LNHDA; CDR2 reads SQIVND (reference sequence). Written as DNA, the CDR3 is TGTGCCAGTAGTATAGCCGCCGGACACGACTCCTACGAGCAGTACTTC. Protein: CASSIAAGHDSYEQYF.

DNA for the CDR3: TGCGCCAGCAGCCAATTCCCCGGGACTAGCGGGGCCACAGATACGCAGTATTTT. It translates to CASSQFPGTSGATDTQYF. The gene calls are TRBV4-1 and TRBJ2-3; 13 bases fit TRBD2. The trim removed 2 bases at V and 2 bases at J, leaving 7 bases unmatched. This CDR3 is built from 18 residues. Germline loops: CDR1 MGHRA, CDR2 YSYEKL.

The rearrangement joins TRBV4-3 to TRBJ2-3; D gene unclear. Trimming took 1 base from V and 2 from J, leaving 7 bases between them. CDR1 is LGHNA, CDR2 YSLEER, per germline. The CDR3 totals 14 residues. The CDR3 DNA reads TGCGCCAGCAGCCAAGGACGGACCACAGATACGCAGTATTTT. As protein: CASSQGRTTDTQYF.

The CDR3 loop reads CASSLPDTYGYTF. The CDR3 bases are TGTGCCAGCAGCTTACCCGACACCTATGGCTACACCTTC. The chain carries TRBV7-8 and TRBJ1-2; D is unresolved. Trimming pared 2 bases from V and 4 bases from J, leaving 8 bases between. Germline CDR1 and CDR2: SGHVS and FQNEAQ. This CDR3 has 13 residues. Combining the CDR3 with reference TRBV7-8 and TRBJ1-2 gives the whole variable domain GAGVSQSPRYKVAKRGQDVALRCDPISGHVSLFWYQQALGQGPEFLTYFQNEAQLDKSGLPSDRFFAERPEGSVSTLKIQRTQQEDSAVYLCASSLPDTYGYTFGSGTRLTVV.

This clone came up once. The chain has TRBV7-2 and TRBJ1-2; D possibly corresponds to TRBD1 (6 bases). This CDR3 region has 13 residues. V was trimmed by 5 bases and J by 9 bases, leaving 16 bases between them. Per germline, CDR1 SGHTA and CDR2 FQGNSA. DNA for the CDR3: TGTGCCAGCAGCCCCGGGACACAAACTAGCTACACCTTC. This encodes CASSPGTQTSYTF.